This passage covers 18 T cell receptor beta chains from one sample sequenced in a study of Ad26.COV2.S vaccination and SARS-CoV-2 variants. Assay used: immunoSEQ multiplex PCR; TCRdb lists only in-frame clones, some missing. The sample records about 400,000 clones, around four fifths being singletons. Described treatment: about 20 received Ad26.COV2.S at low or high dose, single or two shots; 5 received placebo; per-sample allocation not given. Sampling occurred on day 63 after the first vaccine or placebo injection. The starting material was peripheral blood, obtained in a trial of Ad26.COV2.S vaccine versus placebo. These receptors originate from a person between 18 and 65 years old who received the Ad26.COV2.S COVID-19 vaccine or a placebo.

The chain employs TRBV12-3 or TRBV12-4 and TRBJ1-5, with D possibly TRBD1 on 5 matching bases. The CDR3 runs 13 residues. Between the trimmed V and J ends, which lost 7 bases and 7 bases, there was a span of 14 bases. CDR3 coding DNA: TGTGCCAGCACAGGGTGGCTTGGGCAGCCCCAGCATTTT. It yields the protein CASTGWLGQPQHF.

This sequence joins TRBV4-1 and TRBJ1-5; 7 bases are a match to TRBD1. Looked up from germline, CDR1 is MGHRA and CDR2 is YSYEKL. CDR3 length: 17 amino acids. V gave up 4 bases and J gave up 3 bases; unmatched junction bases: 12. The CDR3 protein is CASSRIPGQLYNQPQHF. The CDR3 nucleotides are TGCGCCAGCAGCCGCATTCCGGGACAGCTATACAATCAGCCCCAGCATTTT.

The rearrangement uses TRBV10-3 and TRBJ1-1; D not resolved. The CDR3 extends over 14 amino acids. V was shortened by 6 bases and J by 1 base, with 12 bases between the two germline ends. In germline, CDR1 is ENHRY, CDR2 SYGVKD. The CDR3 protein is CAISLKAGNTEAFF. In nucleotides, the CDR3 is TGTGCCATCAGCCTAAAGGCTGGGAACACTGAAGCTTTCTTT.

This CDR3 is CASSQGLDLGNEQFF. The CDR3 coding sequence is TGTGCCAGCAGCCAAGGTCTGGACCTAGGCAATGAGCAGTTCTTC. This chain joins TRBV3-1 (or the pseudogene TRBV3-2) and TRBJ2-1; D gene unclear. The germline CDR1 and CDR2 sequences are LGHDT and YNNKEL (reference sequence). CDR3 length equals 15 residues. The V and J ends lost 1 base and 6 bases respectively, with 13 bases between them.

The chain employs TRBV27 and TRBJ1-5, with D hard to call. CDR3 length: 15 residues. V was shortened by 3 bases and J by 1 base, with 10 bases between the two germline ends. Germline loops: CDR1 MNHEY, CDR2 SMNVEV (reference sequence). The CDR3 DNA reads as TGTGCCAGCAGTTTGTTTAGTTCCAGCAATCAGCCCCAGCATTTT. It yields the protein CASSLFSSSNQPQHF.

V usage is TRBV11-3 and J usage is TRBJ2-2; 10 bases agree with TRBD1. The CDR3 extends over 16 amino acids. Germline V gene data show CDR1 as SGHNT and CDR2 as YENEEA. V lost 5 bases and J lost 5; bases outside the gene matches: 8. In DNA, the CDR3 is TGTGCCAGCAGCCCTCTCGACAGGGGGCAGACCGGGGAGCTGTTTTTT. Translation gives CASSPLDRGQTGELFF.

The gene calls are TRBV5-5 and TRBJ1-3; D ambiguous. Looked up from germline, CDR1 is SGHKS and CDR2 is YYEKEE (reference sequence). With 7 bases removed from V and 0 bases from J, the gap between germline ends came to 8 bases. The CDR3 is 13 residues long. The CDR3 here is CASLSLSGNTIYF. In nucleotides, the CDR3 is TGTGCCAGCTTATCTCTCTCTGGAAACACCATATATTTT.

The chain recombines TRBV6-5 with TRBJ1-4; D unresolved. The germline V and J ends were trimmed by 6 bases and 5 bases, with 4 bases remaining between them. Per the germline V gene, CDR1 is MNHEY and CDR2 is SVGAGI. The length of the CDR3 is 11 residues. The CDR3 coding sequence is TGTGCCAGCAGCAGAAATGAAAAACTGTTTTTT. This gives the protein CASSRNEKLFF.

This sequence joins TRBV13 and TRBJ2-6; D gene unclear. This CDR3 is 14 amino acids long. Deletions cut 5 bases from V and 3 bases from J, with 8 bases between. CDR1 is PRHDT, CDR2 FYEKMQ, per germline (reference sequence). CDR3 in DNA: TGTGCCAGCAGCCCTAGGGTTGGGGCCAACGTCCTGACTTTC. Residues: CASSPRVGANVLTF.

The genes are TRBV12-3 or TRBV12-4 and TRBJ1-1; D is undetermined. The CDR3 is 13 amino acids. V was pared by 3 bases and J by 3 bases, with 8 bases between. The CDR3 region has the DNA TGTGCCAGCAGTTTGGGGAGGTACACTGAAGCTTTCTTT. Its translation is CASSLGRYTEAFF.

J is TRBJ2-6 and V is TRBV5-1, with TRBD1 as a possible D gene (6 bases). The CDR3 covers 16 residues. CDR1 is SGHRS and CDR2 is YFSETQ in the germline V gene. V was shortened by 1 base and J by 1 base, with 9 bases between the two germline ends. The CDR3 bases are TGCGCCAGCAGCTTGACCGGGACATCTGGGGCCAACGTCCTGACTTTC. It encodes CASSLTGTSGANVLTF.

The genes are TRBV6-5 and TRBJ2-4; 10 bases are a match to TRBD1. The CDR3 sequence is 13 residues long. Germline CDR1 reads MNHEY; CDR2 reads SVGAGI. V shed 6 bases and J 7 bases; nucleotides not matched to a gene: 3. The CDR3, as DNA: TGTGCCAGCAGGGGACAGGGGTGGAACATTCAGTACTTC. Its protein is CASRGQGWNIQYF.

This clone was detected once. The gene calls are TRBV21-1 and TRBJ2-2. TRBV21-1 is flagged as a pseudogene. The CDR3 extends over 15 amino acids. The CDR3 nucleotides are TGTGCCAGCAGCAAAGGGGGACCGAACACCGGGGAGCTGTTTTTT. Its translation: CASSKGGPNTGELFF.

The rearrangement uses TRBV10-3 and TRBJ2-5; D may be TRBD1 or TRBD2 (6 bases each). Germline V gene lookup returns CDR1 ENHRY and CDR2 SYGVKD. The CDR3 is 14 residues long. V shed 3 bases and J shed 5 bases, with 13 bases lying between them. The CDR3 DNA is TGTGCCATCAGTGATCACGGGGGCACGGAGACCCAGTACTTC. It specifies CAISDHGGTETQYF.

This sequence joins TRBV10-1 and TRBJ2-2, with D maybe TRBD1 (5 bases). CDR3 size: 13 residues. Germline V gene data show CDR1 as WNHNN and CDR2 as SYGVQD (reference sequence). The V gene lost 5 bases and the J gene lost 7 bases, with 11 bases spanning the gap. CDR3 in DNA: TGCGCCAGCAGTCCCGGACAAGGCGGGGAGCTGTTTTTT. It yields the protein CASSPGQGGELFF.

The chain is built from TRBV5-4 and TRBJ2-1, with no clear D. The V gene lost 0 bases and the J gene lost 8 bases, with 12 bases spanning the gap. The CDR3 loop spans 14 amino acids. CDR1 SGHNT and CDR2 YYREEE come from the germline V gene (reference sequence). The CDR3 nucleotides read TGTGCCAGCAGCTTGGCCCGCGTCAAGGATGAGCAGTTCTTC. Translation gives CASSLARVKDEQFF.

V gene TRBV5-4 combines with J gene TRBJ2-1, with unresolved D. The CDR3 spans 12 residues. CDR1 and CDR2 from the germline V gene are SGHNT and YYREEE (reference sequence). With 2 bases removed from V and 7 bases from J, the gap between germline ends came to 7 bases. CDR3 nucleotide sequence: TGTGCCAGCAGCTTTCCAAATAATGAGCAGTTCTTC. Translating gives CASSFPNNEQFF.

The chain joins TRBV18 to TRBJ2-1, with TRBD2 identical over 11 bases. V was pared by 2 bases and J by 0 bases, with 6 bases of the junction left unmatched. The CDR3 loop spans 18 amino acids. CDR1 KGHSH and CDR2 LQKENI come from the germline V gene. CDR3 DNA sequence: TGTGCCAGCTCACCAAGGGCTAGCGGGGGGAACTCCTACAATGAGCAGTTCTTC. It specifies CASSPRASGGNSYNEQFF.